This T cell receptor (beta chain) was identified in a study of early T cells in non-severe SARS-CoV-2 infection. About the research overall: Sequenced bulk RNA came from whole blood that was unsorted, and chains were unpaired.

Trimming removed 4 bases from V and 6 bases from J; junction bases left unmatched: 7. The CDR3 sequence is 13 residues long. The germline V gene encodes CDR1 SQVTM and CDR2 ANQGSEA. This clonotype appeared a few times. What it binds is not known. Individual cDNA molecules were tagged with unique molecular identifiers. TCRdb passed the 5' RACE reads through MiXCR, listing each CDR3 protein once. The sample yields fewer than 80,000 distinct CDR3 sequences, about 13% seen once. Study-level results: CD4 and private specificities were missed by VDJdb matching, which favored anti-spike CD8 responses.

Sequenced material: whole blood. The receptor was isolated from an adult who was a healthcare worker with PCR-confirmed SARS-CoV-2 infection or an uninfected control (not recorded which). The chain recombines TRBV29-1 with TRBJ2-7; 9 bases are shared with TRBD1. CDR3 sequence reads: CSVARDRVREQYF. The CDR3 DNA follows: TGCAGCGTTGCGCGGGACAGGGTCCGCGAGCAGTACTTC.